What follows are 9 T cell receptor beta chains derived from one specimen sequenced in a study of blood T cell repertoires in COVID-19. Clones were read by immunoSEQ multiplex PCR, and TCRdb kept only the in-frame ones, dropping some. Of 200,000 to 250,000 clones listed, nearly 95% are singletons. Sequencing was done on a sample of peripheral blood. These receptors all come from a man aged 25 to 40 with COVID-19, enrolled during active disease.

This chain links TRBV2 with TRBJ1-1; 8 bases are shared with TRBD1. The CDR3 length is 16 residues. CDR1 is SNHLY, CDR2 FYNNEI, per germline. J lost 2 bases, V lost 6 bases, and 11 bases had no gene match. The DNA for the CDR3 is TGTGCCAGCAGGGGAACCGGGACAGGAATTAACACTGAAGCTTTCTTT. It encodes CASRGTGTGINTEAFF.

The rearrangement joins TRBV5-6 to TRBJ2-1; 7 bases are shared with TRBD1. The CDR3 spans 14 residues. The ends lost 4 bases at V and 3 bases at J; junction bases unmatched: 4. The V gene's germline CDR1 is SGHDT and CDR2 YYEEEE. The CDR3 loop reads CASSPRDSYNEQFF. CDR3 in DNA: TGTGCCAGCAGCCCGAGGGACAGCTACAATGAGCAGTTCTTC.

The sample holds one count of this clone. The chain is built from TRBV27 and TRBJ2-1, with TRBD1 matching over 7 bases. V was clipped by 2 bases and J by 8 bases; unmatched bases: 3. CDR3 length: 13 residues. Germline V lookup: CDR1 MNHEY, CDR2 SMNVEV (reference sequence). The CDR3 coding sequence is TGTGCCAGCAGTTTACGACAGGGACATGAGCAGTTCTTC. Translated: CASSLRQGHEQFF.

The chain joins TRBV5-4 to TRBJ2-1; 8 bases line up with TRBD1. Germline assignment: CDR1 SGHNT and CDR2 YYREEE (reference sequence). CDR3 length equals 15 residues. J was trimmed by 2 bases and V by 4 bases; bases with no gene match: 5. This CDR3 is CASSPSGQAYNEQFF. CDR3 coding DNA: TGTGCCAGCAGCCCCTCGGGACAGGCCTACAATGAGCAGTTCTTC.

This clone has just one count. The V call is TRBV5-1, the J call TRBJ2-7, with a weak D call TRBD2 (5 bases). The V end was cut by 4 bases, the J end by 3 bases, with 20 bases between. CDR1 is SGHRS, CDR2 YFSETQ, per germline. The CDR3 loop spans 16 amino acids. CDR3 loop: CASSGGPGQSLYEQYF. In DNA, the CDR3 is TGCGCCAGCAGCGGAGGACCTGGCCAGTCCCTCTACGAGCAGTACTTC.

CDR3 in amino acids: CASSARDSGYTLYEQYF. The CDR3 DNA follows: TGTGCCAGCAGCGCAAGGGACAGCGGCTACACCCTCTACGAGCAGTACTTC. The chain combines TRBV5-5 with TRBJ2-7; 7 positions agree with TRBD1. Germline loops: CDR1 SGHKS, CDR2 YYEKEE (reference sequence). The CDR3 spans 17 residues. The J segment lost 3 bases and the V segment lost 4 bases, leaving 16 bases of the junction unmatched.

The chain carries TRBV10-3 and TRBJ1-5; the match to TRBD1 covers 8 bases. Germline assignment: CDR1 ENHRY and CDR2 SYGVKD. Trimming at V came to 0 bases and at J to 5 bases, leaving 3 bases not matched to a gene. The CDR3 is made up of 15 amino acids. CDR3 residues: CAISESGQDYQPQHF. CDR3 DNA: TGTGCCATCAGTGAGTCGGGACAGGATTATCAGCCCCAGCATTTT.

This chain connects TRBV28 to TRBJ1-2; D gene unclear. Deletions cut 10 bases from V and 10 bases from J, with 19 bases between. There are 12 residues in the CDR3. Germline values: CDR1 MDHEN, CDR2 SYDVKM. The CDR3 loop reads CATGLVGTNYTF. CDR3 nucleotide sequence: TGTGCCACCGGACTGGTTGGCACCAACTACACCTTC.

The chain uses TRBV6-2 or TRBV6-3 and TRBJ2-5; D is unresolved. This CDR3 has 13 amino acids. Germline lookup yields CDR1 MNHEY and CDR2 SVGEGT. The ends were cut back, 0 bases at V and 2 bases at J, with 4 bases in the middle. DNA for the CDR3: TGTGCCAGCAGTTACTCTCCTCAAGAGACCCAGTACTTC. Translation: CASSYSPQETQYF.